This TCR beta chain was identified during a study of cytomegalovirus exposure and HLA in healthy donors. Study context: A data release that came early held around 85 million unique TCRs from HLA-typed donors.

In the case of this clone: The antigen remains undetermined.

Germline V gene lookup returns CDR1 LNHDA and CDR2 SQIVND (reference sequence). Trimming at V came to 7 bases and at J to 2 bases, leaving 10 bases not matched to a gene. CDR3 length equals 16 residues. Broader study findings: Beyond CMV serostatus, there was no information to go on about immune exposure. As was reported, the HLA-A and HLA-B alleles of most subjects were accurately predicted from TCR beta sequences. Per a later analysis, HLA-associated TCR beta chains showed more clonal expansion than other, equally common TCR beta chains.

Primers for the PCR totalled 60 Vbeta and 13 Jbeta. Libraries were prepared by immunoSEQ multiplex PCR; TCRdb keeps only in-frame clonotypes and omits some of them. This table holds 90,000 to 150,000 clones, approximately 80% found once. This TCR was sampled from a woman aged 18 to 35 in good health and CMV-seronegative. V is TRBV19 and J is TRBJ1-5, with 8 nucleotides matching TRBD1. The sequenced sample consisted of PBMCs. The CDR3 coding sequence is TGTGCCAGTACCCCCGGGACAGGACGAGGCAATCAGCCCCAGCATTTT. Translating it yields CASTPGTGRGNQPQHF.